The T cell receptor beta chain described here comes from a study of cytomegalovirus exposure and HLA in healthy donors. Findings of the study overall: Most TCR sequences showed up rarely, but some public TCRs showed up in many donors. A previous analysis found most TCR beta V segments productive roughly 90% or roughly 30% of the time. Among TCR beta chains, those listed as cytomegalovirus-associated numbered around 160.

The germline CDR1 and CDR2 sequences are MNHNY and SVGAGI (reference sequence). CDR3 length equals 13 residues. Trimming took 10 bases from V and 4 from J; bases not matched to a gene: 7. Regarding donors, all were healthy bone marrow donors. Regarding this clone: Its specificity is not known.

PCR employed 60 Vbeta and 13 Jbeta primers. The repertoire was sequenced with immunoSEQ multiplex PCR; TCRdb's copy has only in-frame clones and lacks some. This specimen shows about 210,000 clones; the ten leading clones hold less than 1%. Sample: PBMCs. The chain joins TRBV6-6 to TRBJ2-7; 10 positions agree with TRBD2. The receptor's source is a young woman in good health and CMV-seropositive. CDR3 in amino acids: CATIGLAAYEQYF. In DNA, the CDR3 is TGTGCCACCATCGGACTAGCGGCTTACGAGCAGTACTTC.